These T cell receptor beta chains were read from a single sample in a study of blood T cell repertoires in COVID-19. Produced via immunoSEQ multiplex PCR; TCRdb's table is partial and in-frame only. The sample includes around 200,000 clones, approximately 81% of them seen just once. Sequencing was carried out using peripheral blood. Every receptor here comes from an elderly woman with active or convalescent COVID-19. Each CDR3 is given with its conserved first and last residue. The order of the fields is V gene, J gene, clone size, D gene, CDR3 DNA, CDR3 protein. The D gene is left open where the match is weak. The size of a clone is reported for some rows only, either as once, few or many, or as a class for expanded clones.

>TRBV18|TRBJ2-7|.|.
TGTGCCAGCTCGACCCAGACAGGAACCTACGAGCAGTACTTC
CASSTQTGTYEQYF
>TRBV5-1|TRBJ2-7|.|TRBD1
TGCGCCAGCAGCTCCGGGATCGGACAGGGCGGGTACTACGAGCAGTACTTC
CASSSGIGQGGYYEQYF
>TRBV6-1|TRBJ1-3|.|.
TGTGCCAGCAGTGACGGAGGTCTGGGACTCTCTGGAAACACCATATATTTT
CASSDGGLGLSGNTIYF
>TRBV18|TRBJ1-6|few|TRBD1
TGTGCCAGCTCACCGGACAGGACCAATTCACCCCTCCACTTT
CASSPDRTNSPLHF
>TRBV2|TRBJ2-5|.|TRBD2
TGTGCCAGCAGCCAGACTAGCGGGGGATTGGGGACCCAGTACTTC
CASSQTSGGLGTQYF
>TRBV12-3/TRBV12-4|TRBJ1-2|.|.
TGTGCCAGCAGTTTACAGGGCTATGGCTACACCTTC
CASSLQGYGYTF
>TRBV2|TRBJ2-1|.|.
TGTGCCAGCGACGGCTCGGGAGAGGGCCATGAGCAGTTCTTC
CASDGSGEGHEQFF
>TRBV21-1|TRBJ2-3|once|.
TGTGCCAGCAGCAAAAGGGAGGGGAGAACTTTTGGCACAGATACGCAGTATTTT
CASSKREGRTFGTDTQYF
>TRBV3-1/TRBV3-2|TRBJ2-7|.|TRBD1
TGTGCCAGCAGCCAAGCTCTGTCCGGGACAGGGGCCTACGAGCAGTACTTC
CASSQALSGTGAYEQYF
>TRBV7-9|TRBJ2-2|.|TRBD1
TGTGCCAGCAGCTTTACAGGGGGTAGCGGGGAGCTGTTTTTT
CASSFTGGSGELFF
>TRBV2|TRBJ1-1|.|.
TGTGCCAGCAGTGTTAACAGTTTGAACACTGAAGCTTTCTTT
CASSVNSLNTEAFF
>TRBV6-2/TRBV6-3|TRBJ2-7|.|TRBD2
TGTGCCAGCAGTCTTTGGACTAGCGGGAGCTCCTACGAGCAGTACTTC
CASSLWTSGSSYEQYF
>TRBV6-2/TRBV6-3|TRBJ2-3|.|.
TGTGCCAGCAGCAGGGGCGTATTTGTTACGCAGTATTTT
CASSRGVFVTQYF
>TRBV11-3|TRBJ2-3|.|TRBD2
TGTGCCAGCAGCTTAGAGGGCGGCGGGACTAGCGGGAGCAAGTCAAATACGCAGTATTTT
CASSLEGGGTSGSKSNTQYF
>TRBV6-8|TRBJ2-3|.|.
TGTGCCAGCAGCCCGACTCACGACGGGGATACGCAGTATTTT
CASSPTHDGDTQYF
>TRBV7-2|TRBJ1-3|once|.
TGTGCCAGCAGTCCAAACAGGGCGGCGGGAAACACCATATATTTT
CASSPNRAAGNTIYF
>TRBV30|TRBJ2-6|.|TRBD1
TGTGCCTGGGGGAACAGGGGGCCCAACGTCCTGACTTTC
CAWGNRGPNVLTF
>TRBV5-1|TRBJ2-2|.|TRBD2
TGCGCCAGCAGTCCGAGGACTAGCGCGTCAACCGGGGAGCTGTTTTTT
CASSPRTSASTGELFF
>TRBV27|TRBJ1-2|.|TRBD1
TGTGCCAGCAGTCCTACCCGCGGAGGGGGCTCTGGCTACACCTTC
CASSPTRGGGSGYTF
>TRBV7-2|TRBJ2-3|.|TRBD2
TGTGCCAGCAGCGACCCTAGCGGGGGGGCCCGTACGCAGTATTTT
CASSDPSGGARTQYF
>TRBV19|TRBJ1-5|.|TRBD1
TGTGCCAGTAGTATTTACAGGGGCGATCAGCCCCAGCATTTT
CASSIYRGDQPQHF
>TRBV30|TRBJ2-7|.|.
TGTGCCTGGAGTAAGGGACGAGGGGGAGACGAGCAGTACTTC
CAWSKGRGGDEQYF
>TRBV7-2|TRBJ1-1|.|.
TGTGCCAGCAGCTTGTACATGAACACTGAAGCTTTCTTT
CASSLYMNTEAFF
>TRBV5-6|TRBJ1-2|.|TRBD1
TGTGCCAGCAGTCCGGGACAGGGGGTCGACACCTTC
CASSPGQGVDTF
>TRBV27|TRBJ2-2|.|TRBD1
TGTGCCAGCAGCCTCGTAGGACAGGGGACCGGGGAGCTGTTTTTT
CASSLVGQGTGELFF
>TRBV4-3|TRBJ1-6|.|.
TGCGCCAGCAGCCAAGAATTTCGGGGAGCCAGCAATTCACCCCTCCACTTT
CASSQEFRGASNSPLHF
>TRBV7-8|TRBJ2-5|.|.
TGTGCCAGCAGCTTAATGAACGCGAATCAAGAGACCCAGTACTTC
CASSLMNANQETQYF
>TRBV6-1|TRBJ2-3|few|TRBD1
TGTGCCAGCAGTGCGAAGACAGGGGTTAGTACAGATACGCAGTATTTT
CASSAKTGVSTDTQYF